The sequence of this TCR beta chain was determined in a study of cytomegalovirus exposure and HLA in healthy donors. Overall study findings and caveats: Earlier analysis yielded a pattern in which most TCR beta V segments were productive about 87% or about 30% of the time. The authors later linked a missense DCLRE1C variant to TCR beta V- and J-gene trimming. For most TCR sequences rarity was the rule, although some public TCRs occurred in many donors.

A note on this clone: The antigen is undetermined.

In the PCR, 60 Vbeta and 13 Jbeta primers were used. Under the authors' procedure: Roughly 10 million shared chains were among some 80 million unique TCR beta chains counted in a later analysis. Produced via immunoSEQ multiplex PCR; TCRdb's table is partial and in-frame only. The V and J calls and clone size come from that table; D and trimming were worked out from the DNA. The data show about 180,000 clones, 75% to 80% seen once. The CDR3 consists of 12 residues. J lost 2 bases, V lost 7 bases, and 4 bases had no gene match. Germline CDR1 SQVTM, CDR2 ANQGSEA. Input material: PBMCs. The V call is TRBV29-1, the J call TRBJ1-1; the match to TRBD1 covers 7 bases. The TCR was taken from a man aged 40-49 years in good health and CMV-seropositive. CDR3 region: CSARDSNTEAFF. CDR3 in DNA: TGCAGCGCCAGGGACAGCAACACTGAAGCTTTCTTT.